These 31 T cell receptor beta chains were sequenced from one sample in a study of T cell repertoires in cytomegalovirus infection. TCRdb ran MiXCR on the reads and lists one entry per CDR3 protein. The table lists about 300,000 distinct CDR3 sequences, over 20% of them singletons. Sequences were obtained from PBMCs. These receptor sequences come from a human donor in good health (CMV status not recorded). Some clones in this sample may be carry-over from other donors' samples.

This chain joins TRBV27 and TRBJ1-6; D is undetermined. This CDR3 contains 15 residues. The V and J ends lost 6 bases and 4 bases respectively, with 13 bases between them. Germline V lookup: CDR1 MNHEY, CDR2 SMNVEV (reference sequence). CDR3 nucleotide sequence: TGTGCCAGCAGCCCCGGACGAAGGTATAATTCACCCCTCCACTTT. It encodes CASSPGRRYNSPLHF.

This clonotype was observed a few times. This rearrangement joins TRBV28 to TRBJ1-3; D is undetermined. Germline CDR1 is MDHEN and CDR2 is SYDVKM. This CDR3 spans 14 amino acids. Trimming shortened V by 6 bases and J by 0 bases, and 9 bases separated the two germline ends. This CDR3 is CASRRTTSGNTIYF. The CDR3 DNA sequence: TGTGCCAGCAGGCGAACAACCTCTGGAAACACCATATATTTT.

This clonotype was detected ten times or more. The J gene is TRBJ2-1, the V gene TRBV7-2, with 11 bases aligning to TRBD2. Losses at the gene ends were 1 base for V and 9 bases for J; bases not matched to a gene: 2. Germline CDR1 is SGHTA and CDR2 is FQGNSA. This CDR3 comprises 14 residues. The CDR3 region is CASSLVAGGSEQFF. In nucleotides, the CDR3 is TGTGCCAGCAGCTTAGTAGCGGGAGGGAGTGAGCAGTTCTTC.

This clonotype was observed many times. Written as DNA, the CDR3 is TGTGCCAGCAGCTCGTCGGGACTAGCGATTTACAATGAGCAGTTCTTC. It translates to CASSSSGLAIYNEQFF. The chain is built from TRBV7-8 and TRBJ2-1, with 10 bases that match TRBD2. Germline CDR1 is SGHVS and CDR2 is FQNEAQ. The CDR3 extends over 16 amino acids. J lost 4 bases, V lost 4 bases, and 7 bases had no gene match.

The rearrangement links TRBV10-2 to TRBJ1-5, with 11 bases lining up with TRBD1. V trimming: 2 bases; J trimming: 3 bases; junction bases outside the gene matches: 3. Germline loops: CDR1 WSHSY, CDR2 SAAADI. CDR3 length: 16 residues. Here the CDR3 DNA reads TGCGCCAGCAGTGAGGGACAGGGGGCCGTCAATCAGCCCCAGCATTTT. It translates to CASSEGQGAVNQPQHF.

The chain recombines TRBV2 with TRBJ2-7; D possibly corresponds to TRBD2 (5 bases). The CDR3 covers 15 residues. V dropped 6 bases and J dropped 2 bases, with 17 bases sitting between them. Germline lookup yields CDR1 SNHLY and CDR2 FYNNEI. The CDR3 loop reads CASSDGIQNPYEQYF. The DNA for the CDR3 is TGTGCCAGCAGCGACGGGATACAGAACCCCTACGAGCAGTACTTC.

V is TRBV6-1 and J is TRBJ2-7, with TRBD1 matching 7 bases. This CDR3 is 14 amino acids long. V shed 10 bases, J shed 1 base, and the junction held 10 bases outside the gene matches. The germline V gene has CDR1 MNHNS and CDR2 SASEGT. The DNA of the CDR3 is TGTGCCACCTACCGAACAGGGGATTCCTACGAGCAGTACTTC. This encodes CATYRTGDSYEQYF.

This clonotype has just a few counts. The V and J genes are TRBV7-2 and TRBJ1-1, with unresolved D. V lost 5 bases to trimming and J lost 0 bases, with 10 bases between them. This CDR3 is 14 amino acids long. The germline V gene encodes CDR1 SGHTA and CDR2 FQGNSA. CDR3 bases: TGTGCCAGCAGCCGCGACGGTTTGAACACTGAAGCTTTCTTT. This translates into CASSRDGLNTEAFF. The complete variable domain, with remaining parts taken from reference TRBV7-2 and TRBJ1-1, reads GAGVSQSPSNKVTEKGKDVELRCDPISGHTALYWYRQSLGQGLEFLIYFQGNSAPDKSGLPSDRFSAERTGGSVSTLTIQRTQQEDSAVYLCASSRDGLNTEAFFGQGTRLTVV.

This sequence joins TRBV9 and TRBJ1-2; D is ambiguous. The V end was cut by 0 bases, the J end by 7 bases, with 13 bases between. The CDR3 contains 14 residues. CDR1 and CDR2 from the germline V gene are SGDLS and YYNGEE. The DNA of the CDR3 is TGTGCCAGCAGCGTAGGAGCATGGGAGTCTGGCTACACCTTC. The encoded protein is CASSVGAWESGYTF. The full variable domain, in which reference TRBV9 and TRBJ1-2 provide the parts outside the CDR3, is DSGVTQTPKHLITATGQRVTLRCSPRSGDLSVYWYQQSLDQGLQFLIQYYNGEERAKGNILERFSAQQFPDLHSELNLSSLELGDSALYFCASSVGAWESGYTFGSGTRLTVV.

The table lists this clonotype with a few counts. The DNA for the CDR3 is TGTGCCAGCAGTTTAATTGGGGGAGATGGCTACACCTTC. Translation: CASSLIGGDGYTF. The rearrangement links TRBV12-3 or TRBV12-4 to TRBJ1-2; D possibly corresponds to TRBD1 (5 bases). Trimming cost V 2 bases and J 6 bases, with 10 bases left between them. The CDR3 length is 13 residues.

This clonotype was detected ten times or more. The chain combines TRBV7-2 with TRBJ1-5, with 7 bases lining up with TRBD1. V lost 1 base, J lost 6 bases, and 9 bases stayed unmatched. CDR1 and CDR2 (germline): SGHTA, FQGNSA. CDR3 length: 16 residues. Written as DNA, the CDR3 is TGTGCCAGCAGCTTAGAGAGGGGACAGCCATTTCAGCCCCAGCATTTT. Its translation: CASSLERGQPFQPQHF.

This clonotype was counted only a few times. CDR3 protein: CASSPDTNQETQYF. The CDR3 DNA reads TGTGCCAGCAGCCCCGACACAAACCAAGAGACCCAGTACTTC. V and J are TRBV7-9 and TRBJ2-5; D ambiguous. The CDR3 runs 14 residues. V was shortened by 5 bases and J by 0 bases, with 10 bases between the two germline ends. CDR1 and CDR2 from the germline V gene are SEHNR and FQNEAQ (reference sequence).

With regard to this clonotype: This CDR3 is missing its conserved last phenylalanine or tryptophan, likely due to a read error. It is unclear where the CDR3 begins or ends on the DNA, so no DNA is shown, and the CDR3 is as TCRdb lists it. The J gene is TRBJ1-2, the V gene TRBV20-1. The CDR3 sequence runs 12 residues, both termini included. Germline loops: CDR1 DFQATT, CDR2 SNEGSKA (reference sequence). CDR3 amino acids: CSARSWGGQTGI.

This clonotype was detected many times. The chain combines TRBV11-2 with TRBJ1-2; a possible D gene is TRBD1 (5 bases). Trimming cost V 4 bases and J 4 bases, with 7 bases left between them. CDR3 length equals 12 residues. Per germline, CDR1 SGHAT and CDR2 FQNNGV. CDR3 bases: TGTGCCAGCAGCTGGGACGGCTATGGCTACACCTTC. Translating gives CASSWDGYGYTF.

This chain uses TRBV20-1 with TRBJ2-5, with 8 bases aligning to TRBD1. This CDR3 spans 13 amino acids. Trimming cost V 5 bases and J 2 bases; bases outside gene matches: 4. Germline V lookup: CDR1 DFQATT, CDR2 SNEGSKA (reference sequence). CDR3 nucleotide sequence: TGCAGTGCTCGGACAGGGACACAAGAGACCCAGTACTTC. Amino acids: CSARTGTQETQYF.

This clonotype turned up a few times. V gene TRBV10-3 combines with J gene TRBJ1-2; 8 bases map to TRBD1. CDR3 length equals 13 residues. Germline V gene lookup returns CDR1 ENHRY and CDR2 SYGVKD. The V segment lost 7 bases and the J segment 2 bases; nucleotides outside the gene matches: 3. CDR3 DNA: TGTGCCATCACCCGGACAGGGAACTATGGCTACACCTTC. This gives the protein CAITRTGNYGYTF.

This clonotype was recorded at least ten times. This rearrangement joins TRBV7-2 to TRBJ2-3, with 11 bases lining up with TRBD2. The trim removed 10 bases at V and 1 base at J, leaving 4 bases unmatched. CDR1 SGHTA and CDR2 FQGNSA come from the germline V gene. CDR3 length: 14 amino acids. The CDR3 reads CATATSGGTDTQYF. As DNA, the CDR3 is TGTGCCACCGCGACTAGCGGGGGCACAGATACGCAGTATTTT.

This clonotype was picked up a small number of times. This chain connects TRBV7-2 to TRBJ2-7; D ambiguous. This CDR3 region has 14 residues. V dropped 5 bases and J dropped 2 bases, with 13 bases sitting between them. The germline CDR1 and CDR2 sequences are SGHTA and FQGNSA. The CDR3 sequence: CASSPGLGPYEQYF. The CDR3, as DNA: TGTGCCAGCAGCCCGGGTCTCGGCCCCTACGAGCAGTACTTC.

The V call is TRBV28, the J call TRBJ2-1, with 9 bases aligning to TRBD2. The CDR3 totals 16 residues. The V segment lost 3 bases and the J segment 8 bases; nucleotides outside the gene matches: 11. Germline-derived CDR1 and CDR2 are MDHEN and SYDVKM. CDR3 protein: CASSLIGGGASDEQFF. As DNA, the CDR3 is TGTGCCAGCAGTTTGATAGGCGGGGGGGCCTCCGATGAGCAGTTCTTC.

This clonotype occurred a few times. CDR3 sequence reads: CASSMNMNTEAFF. CDR3 in DNA: TGCGCCAGCAGTATGAATATGAACACTGAAGCTTTCTTT. This chain connects TRBV10-1 to TRBJ1-1, with D uncertain. Germline CDR1 reads WNHNN; CDR2 reads SYGVQD (reference sequence). This CDR3 is 13 amino acids long. V was pared by 5 bases and J by 0 bases, with 7 bases between.

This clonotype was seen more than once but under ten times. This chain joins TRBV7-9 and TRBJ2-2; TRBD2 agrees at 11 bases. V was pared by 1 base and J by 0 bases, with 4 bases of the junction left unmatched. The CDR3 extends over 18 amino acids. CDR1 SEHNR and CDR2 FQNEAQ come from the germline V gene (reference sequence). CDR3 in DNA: TGTGCCAGCAGCTTAGGACTAGCGGGGCCTACGAACACCGGGGAGCTGTTTTTT. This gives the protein CASSLGLAGPTNTGELFF.

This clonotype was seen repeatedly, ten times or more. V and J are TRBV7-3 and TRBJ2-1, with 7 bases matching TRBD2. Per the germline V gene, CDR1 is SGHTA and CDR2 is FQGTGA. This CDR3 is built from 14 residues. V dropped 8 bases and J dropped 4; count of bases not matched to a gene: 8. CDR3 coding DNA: TGTGCCAGCTCTCGACTAGCCGAATACAATGAGCAGTTCTTC. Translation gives CASSRLAEYNEQFF.

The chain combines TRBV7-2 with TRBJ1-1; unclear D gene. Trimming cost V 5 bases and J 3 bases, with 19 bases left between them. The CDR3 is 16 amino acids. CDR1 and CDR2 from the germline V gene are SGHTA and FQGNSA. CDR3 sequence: CASSPPPVARDTEAFF. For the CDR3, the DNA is TGTGCCAGCAGCCCGCCCCCGGTCGCGCGCGACACTGAAGCTTTCTTT.

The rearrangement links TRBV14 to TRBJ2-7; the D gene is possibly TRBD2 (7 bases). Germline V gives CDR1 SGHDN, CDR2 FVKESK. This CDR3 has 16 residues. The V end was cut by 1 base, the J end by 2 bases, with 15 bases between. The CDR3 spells CASSQGDGGLAYEQYF. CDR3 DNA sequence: TGTGCCAGCAGCCAAGGGGACGGGGGGCTAGCCTACGAGCAGTACTTC.

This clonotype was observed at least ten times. CDR3 sequence reads: CASSYGVNGEAFF. CDR3 in DNA: TGTGCCAGCAGTTACGGGGTTAACGGTGAAGCTTTCTTT. This chain joins TRBV6-1 and TRBJ1-1; D gene unclear. Trimming left V 5 bases short and J 7 bases short, with 14 bases between. This CDR3 has 13 amino acids. In germline, CDR1 is MNHNS, CDR2 SASEGT.

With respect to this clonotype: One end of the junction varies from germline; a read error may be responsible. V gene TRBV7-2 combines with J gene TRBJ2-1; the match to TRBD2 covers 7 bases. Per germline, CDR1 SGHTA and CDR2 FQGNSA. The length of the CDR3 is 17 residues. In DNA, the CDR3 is TGTGCCAGCAGCCCCCGATCAGCGGGGAGCTCCTACAGTGAGCAGTTCTTC. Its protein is CASSPRSAGSSYSEQFF.

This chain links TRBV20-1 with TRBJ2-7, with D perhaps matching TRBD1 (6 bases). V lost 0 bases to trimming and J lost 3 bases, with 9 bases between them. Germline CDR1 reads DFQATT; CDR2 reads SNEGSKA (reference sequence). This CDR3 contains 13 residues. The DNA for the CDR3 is TGCAGTGCTAGAGATACAGGGTTCTACGAGCAGTACTTC. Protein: CSARDTGFYEQYF.

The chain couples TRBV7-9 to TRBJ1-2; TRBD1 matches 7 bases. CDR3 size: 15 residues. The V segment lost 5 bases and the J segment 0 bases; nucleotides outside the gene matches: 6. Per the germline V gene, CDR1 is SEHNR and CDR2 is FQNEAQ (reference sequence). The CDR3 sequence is CASSGKQGTNYGYTF. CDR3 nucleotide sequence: TGTGCCAGCAGCGGAAAACAGGGGACTAACTATGGCTACACCTTC.

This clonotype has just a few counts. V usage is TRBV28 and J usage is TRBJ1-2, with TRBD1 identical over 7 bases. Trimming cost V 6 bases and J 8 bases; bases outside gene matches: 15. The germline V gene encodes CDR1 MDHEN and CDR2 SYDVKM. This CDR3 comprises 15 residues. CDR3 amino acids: CASRIPGQSQRGYTF. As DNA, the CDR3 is TGTGCCAGCAGGATTCCGGGACAGTCCCAGAGGGGCTACACCTTC.

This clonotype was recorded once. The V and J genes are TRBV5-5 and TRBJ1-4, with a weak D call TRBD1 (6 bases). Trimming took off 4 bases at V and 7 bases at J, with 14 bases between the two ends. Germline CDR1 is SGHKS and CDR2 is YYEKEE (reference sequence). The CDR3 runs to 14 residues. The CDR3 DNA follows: TGTGCCAGCAGCATTTTTGGAGGGGGTGAAAAACTGTTTTTT. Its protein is CASSIFGGGEKLFF.

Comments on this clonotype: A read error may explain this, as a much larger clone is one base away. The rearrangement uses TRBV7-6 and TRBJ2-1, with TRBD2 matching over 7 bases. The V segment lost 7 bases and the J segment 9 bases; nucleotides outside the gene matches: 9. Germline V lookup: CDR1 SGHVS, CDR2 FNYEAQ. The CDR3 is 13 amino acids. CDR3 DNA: TGTGCCAGCACAAGCGGGAACGCGCTTGAGCAGTTCTTC. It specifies CASTSGNALEQFF.